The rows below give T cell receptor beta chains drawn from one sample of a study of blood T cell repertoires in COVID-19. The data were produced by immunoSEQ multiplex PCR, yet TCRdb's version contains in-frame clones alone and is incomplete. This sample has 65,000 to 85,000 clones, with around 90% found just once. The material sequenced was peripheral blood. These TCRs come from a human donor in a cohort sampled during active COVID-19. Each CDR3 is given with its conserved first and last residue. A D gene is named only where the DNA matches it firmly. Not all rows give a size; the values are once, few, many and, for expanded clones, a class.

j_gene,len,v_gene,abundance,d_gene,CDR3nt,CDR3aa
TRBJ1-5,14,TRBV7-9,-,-,TGTGCCAGCAGCCCCCGACAGAGCAATCAGCCCCAGCATTTT,CASSPRQSNQPQHF
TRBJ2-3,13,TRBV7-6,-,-,TGTGCCAGCAGCTCCACTAGCACAGATACGCAGTATTTT,CASSSTSTDTQYF
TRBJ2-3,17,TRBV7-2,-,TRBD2,TGTGCCAGCAGCTTTGGACTAGCCGGGGGGCCCACAGATACGCAGTATTTT,CASSFGLAGGPTDTQYF
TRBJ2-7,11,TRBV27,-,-,TGTGCCAGCAGCTATAACTACGAGCAGTACTTC,CASSYNYEQYF
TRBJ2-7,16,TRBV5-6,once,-,TGTGCCAGCAGCTTGGGTCACAGCGGGCCTCCCTACGAGCAGTACTTC,CASSLGHSGPPYEQYF
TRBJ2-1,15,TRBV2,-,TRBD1,TGTGCCAGCAAGTCTACAGGGGTCTTCTACAATGAGCAGTTCTTC,CASKSTGVFYNEQFF
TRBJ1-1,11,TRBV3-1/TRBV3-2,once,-,TGTGCCAGCAGTCTGGACAGCGAAGCTTTCTTT,CASSLDSEAFF
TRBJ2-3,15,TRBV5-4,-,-,TGTGCCAGCAGCCCAGCGGCACCTGGGCGAGATACGCAGTATTTT,CASSPAAPGRDTQYF
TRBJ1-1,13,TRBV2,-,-,TGTGCCAGCAGTGAGGACAGCTACACTGAAGCTTTCTTT,CASSEDSYTEAFF
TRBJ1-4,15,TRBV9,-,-,TGTGCCAGCAGCGTTAGACCTAGTGGGAATGAAAAACTGTTTTTT,CASSVRPSGNEKLFF
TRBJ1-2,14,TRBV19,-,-,TGTGCCAGTAGTATACAGGGGACAAGCGGAGGCTACACCTTC,CASSIQGTSGGYTF
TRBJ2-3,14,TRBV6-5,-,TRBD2,TGTGCCAGCAGTTGGACTAGCGGCACAGATACGCAGTATTTT,CASSWTSGTDTQYF